Presented here are 13 T cell receptor beta chains from one specimen sequenced in a study of OX40 agonist ivuxolimab in advanced cancers. Profiled with immunoSEQ multiplex PCR; TCRdb holds only in-frame clones, not every one. The table has about 73,000 clones, roughly 90% seen once. This sample comprised CD4+ or CD8+ T cells sorted from blood, obtained in a trial of the OX40 agonist ivuxolimab. The source is an adult with an advanced solid tumor such as melanoma, head and neck, liver or kidney cancer.

The rearrangement uses TRBV5-1 and TRBJ2-7, with D possibly TRBD1 on 6 matching bases. V was cut by 3 bases and J by 0 bases, with 10 bases left in between. The CDR3 runs 14 residues. Per the germline V gene, CDR1 is SGHRS and CDR2 is YFSETQ. This CDR3 is CASSSTGNSYEQYF. DNA of the CDR3: TGCGCCAGCAGCTCTACAGGGAACTCCTACGAGCAGTACTTC.

The rearrangement uses TRBV11-2 and TRBJ1-2; tentative D call: TRBD1 (5 bases). V shed 5 bases and J shed 6 bases, with 22 bases lying between them. This CDR3 contains 16 residues. Looked up from germline, CDR1 is SGHAT and CDR2 is FQNNGV. CDR3 loop: CASSPNPGGRENGYTF. CDR3 sequence (DNA): TGTGCCAGCAGCCCGAACCCTGGGGGTAGGGAAAATGGCTACACCTTC.

The chain couples TRBV11-3 to TRBJ2-1; 9 positions match TRBD1. The CDR3 loop spans 15 amino acids. With V trimmed by 3 bases and J by 8 bases, 8 bases remained unmatched. The germline gives CDR1 SGHNT, CDR2 YENEEA. The CDR3 is CASSFGTGISHEQFF. For the CDR3, the DNA is TGTGCCAGCAGCTTTGGGACAGGGATTTCCCATGAGCAGTTCTTC.

The rearrangement joins TRBV11-2 to TRBJ2-7, with 8 bases identical to TRBD1. V was pared by 4 bases and J by 6 bases, with 5 bases of the junction left unmatched. The CDR3 contains 13 residues. Germline V gene data show CDR1 as SGHAT and CDR2 as FQNNGV. The DNA for the CDR3 is TGTGCCAGCAGCTCACAGGGGGTAAGCGAGCAGTACTTC. This codes for CASSSQGVSEQYF.

The chain is built from TRBV2 and TRBJ1-4; TRBD1 matches at 8 bases. The CDR3 consists of 17 residues. J lost 7 bases, V lost 5 bases, and 15 bases had no gene match. CDR1 and CDR2 from the germline V gene are SNHLY and FYNNEI. CDR3 sequence (DNA): TGTGCCAGCAGTCCACCTGGGACAGGACCTTACGGTGAAAAACTGTTTTTT. Amino acids: CASSPPGTGPYGEKLFF. Using reference TRBV2 and TRBJ1-4 for the parts outside the CDR3, the full variable domain is EPEVTQTPSHQVTQMGQEVILRCVPISNHLYFYWYRQILGQKVEFLVSFYNNEISEKSEIFDDQFSVERPDGSNFTLKIRSTKLEDSAMYFCASSPPGTGPYGEKLFFGSGTQLSVL.

This sequence joins TRBV5-1 and TRBJ2-5, with 8 bases fitting TRBD1. V dropped 2 bases and J dropped 5; count of bases not matched to a gene: 14. Germline-derived CDR1 and CDR2 are SGHRS and YFSETQ. This CDR3 contains 17 residues. CDR3 coding DNA: TGCGCCAGCAGCTTCCAGACCCCCTCCAGGGGGCGGGAGACCCAGTACTTC. It yields the protein CASSFQTPSRGRETQYF.

This clone was picked up a small number of times. The V gene is TRBV28, the J gene TRBJ1-3; TRBD1 aligns across 8 bases. Germline V lookup: CDR1 MDHEN, CDR2 SYDVKM. The V gene end was trimmed by 5 bases and the J gene end by 0 bases; junction bases not matched to a gene: 6. This CDR3 region has 16 residues. The CDR3 DNA sequence: TGTGCCAGCAGTCTGGACAGGGCCTACTCTGGAAACACCATATATTTT. It translates to CASSLDRAYSGNTIYF.

The chain recombines TRBV11-2 with TRBJ1-4; TRBD1 matches 10 bases. V dropped 5 bases and J dropped 7; count of bases not matched to a gene: 13. The length of the CDR3 is 17 residues. Germline loops: CDR1 SGHAT, CDR2 FQNNGV. The CDR3 nucleotides read TGTGCCAGCAGCCCGACAGGGGGCGGAGGTCGGGGTGAAAAACTGTTTTTT. Amino acid sequence: CASSPTGGGGRGEKLFF.

The CDR3 DNA sequence: TGCGCCAGCAGCCTCAGCGGGGTGCGGGAGACCCAGTACTTC. The encoded protein is CASSLSGVRETQYF. The chain recombines TRBV4-1 with TRBJ2-5; 7 nucleotides match TRBD2. The CDR3 is made up of 14 amino acids. Germline CDR1 reads MGHRA; CDR2 reads YSYEKL. The V segment lost 4 bases and the J segment 5 bases; nucleotides outside the gene matches: 7.

This CDR3 is CASSPRTTGGNSPLHF. The CDR3 DNA sequence: TGTGCCAGCTCACCCCGCACTACGGGGGGAAATTCACCCCTCCACTTT. This chain joins TRBV18 and TRBJ1-6, with D perhaps matching TRBD1 (5 bases). This CDR3 comprises 16 residues. Trimming took off 3 bases at V and 7 bases at J, with 16 bases between the two ends. CDR1 KGHSH and CDR2 LQKENI come from the germline V gene.

Here the CDR3 reads CAISDRRGSDWPYGYTF. The CDR3 coding sequence is TGTGCCATCAGTGATCGGCGCGGATCGGACTGGCCCTATGGCTACACCTTC. The chain joins TRBV10-3 to TRBJ1-2; D not certain. Trimming shortened V by 3 bases and J by 4 bases, and 21 bases separated the two germline ends. This CDR3 has 17 residues. Germline V CDR1 and CDR2: ENHRY, SYGVKD.

The chain carries TRBV5-1 and TRBJ2-3; a weak D match, TRBD2 (5 bases). Germline values: CDR1 SGHRS, CDR2 YFSETQ. The CDR3 loop spans 13 amino acids. The ends were cut back, 5 bases at V and 2 bases at J, with 9 bases in the middle. CDR3 DNA sequence: TGCGCCAGCAGAACCGGGGACACAGATACGCAGTATTTT. Protein: CASRTGDTDTQYF.

This clone was observed once. This chain connects TRBV6-4 to TRBJ2-1; 7 nucleotides line up with TRBD1. This CDR3 has 16 amino acids. V trimming: 1 base; J trimming: 0 bases; junction bases outside the gene matches: 3. CDR1 MRHNA and CDR2 SNTAGT come from the germline V gene. DNA of the CDR3: TGTGCCAGCAGTGACTTGACAGGGAGCTCCTACAATGAGCAGTTCTTC. Amino acids: CASSDLTGSSYNEQFF.